The 2 T cell receptor beta chains given below trace back to one sample, sequenced in a study of blood T cell repertoires in COVID-19 (TCRdb year 2020). Libraries were built with the immunoSEQ multiplex PCR assay. The table was pulled from immuneACCESS by TCRdb, which kept in-frame rearrangements only. Such tables lose some clones; where checked, under half of the loss comes from unresolved V genes, and the rest has no known cause. Counted in this sample were 300,000 or so clones; roughly 86% of them appeared once. The ten largest clones add up to around 8% of the sample. The sequencing input was peripheral blood. These receptor sequences come from a woman between 45 and 60 years old who had recovered from COVID-19.

V gene TRBV4-2 combines with J gene TRBJ1-3, with unresolved D. V gave up 1 base and J gave up 1 base, with 11 bases separating them. Germline V gene lookup returns CDR1 LGHNA and CDR2 YNFKEQ. This CDR3 has 16 residues. CDR3 sequence (DNA): TGTGCCAGCAGCCAAGCCCGGACTGAATCTGGAAACACCATATATTTT. It specifies CASSQARTESGNTIYF.

The rearrangement uses TRBV7-2 and TRBJ2-3; D possibly corresponds to TRBD1 (6 bases). The CDR3 is 14 amino acids. The germline CDR1 and CDR2 sequences are SGHTA and FQGNSA. V was cut by 1 base and J by 3 bases, with 8 bases left in between. The CDR3 loop is CASSLDRATDTQYF. Here the CDR3 DNA reads TGTGCCAGCAGCTTAGACAGGGCAACAGATACGCAGTATTTT. Supplemented by reference TRBV7-2 and TRBJ2-3, the full variable domain reads GAGVSQSPSNKVTEKGKDVELRCDPISGHTALYWYRQSLGQGLEFLIYFQGNSAPDKSGLPSDRFSAERTGGSVSTLTIQRTQQEDSAVYLCASSLDRATDTQYFGPGTRLTVL.